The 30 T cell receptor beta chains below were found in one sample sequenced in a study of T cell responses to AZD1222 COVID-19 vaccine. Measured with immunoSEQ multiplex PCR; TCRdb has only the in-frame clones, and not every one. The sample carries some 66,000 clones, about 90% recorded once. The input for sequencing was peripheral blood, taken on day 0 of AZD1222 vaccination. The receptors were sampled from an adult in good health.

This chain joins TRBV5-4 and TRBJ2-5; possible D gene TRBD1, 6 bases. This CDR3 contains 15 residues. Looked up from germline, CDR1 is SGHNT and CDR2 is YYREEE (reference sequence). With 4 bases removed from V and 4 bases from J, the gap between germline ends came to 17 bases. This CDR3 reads CASSAGQRERETQYF. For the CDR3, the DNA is TGTGCCAGCAGCGCTGGACAGAGAGAGAGAGAGACCCAGTACTTC. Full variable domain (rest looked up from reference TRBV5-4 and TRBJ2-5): ETGVTQSPTHLIKTRGQQVTLRCSSQSGHNTVSWYQQALGQGPQFIFQYYREEENGRGNFPPRFSGLQFPNYSSELNVNALELDDSALYLCASSAGQRERETQYFGPGTRLLVL.

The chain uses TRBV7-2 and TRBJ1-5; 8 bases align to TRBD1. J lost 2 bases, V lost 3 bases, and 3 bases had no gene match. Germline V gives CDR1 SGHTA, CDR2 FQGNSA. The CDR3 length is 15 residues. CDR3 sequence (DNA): TGTGCCAGCAGCTTTGGACAGGGAGGCAATCAGCCCCAGCATTTT. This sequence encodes CASSFGQGGNQPQHF.

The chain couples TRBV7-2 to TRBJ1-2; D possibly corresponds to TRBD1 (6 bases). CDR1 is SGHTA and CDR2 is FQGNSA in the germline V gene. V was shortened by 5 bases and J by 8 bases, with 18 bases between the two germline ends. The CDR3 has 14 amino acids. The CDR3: CASSPVRGEYGYTF. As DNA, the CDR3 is TGTGCCAGCAGCCCGGTTAGGGGGGAATACGGCTACACCTTC.

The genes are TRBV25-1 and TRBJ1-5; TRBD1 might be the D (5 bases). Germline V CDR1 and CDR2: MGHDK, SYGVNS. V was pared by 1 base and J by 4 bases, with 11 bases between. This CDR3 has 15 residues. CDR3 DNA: TGTGCCAGCAGTGAATTCGGGGAGGGGAATCAGCCCCAGCATTTT. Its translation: CASSEFGEGNQPQHF.

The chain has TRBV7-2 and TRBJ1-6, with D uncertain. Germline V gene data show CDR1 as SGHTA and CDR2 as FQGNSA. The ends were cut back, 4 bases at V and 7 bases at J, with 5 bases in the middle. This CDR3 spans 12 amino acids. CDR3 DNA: TGTGCCAGCAGCTCCACAAATTCACCCCTCCACTTT. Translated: CASSSTNSPLHF.

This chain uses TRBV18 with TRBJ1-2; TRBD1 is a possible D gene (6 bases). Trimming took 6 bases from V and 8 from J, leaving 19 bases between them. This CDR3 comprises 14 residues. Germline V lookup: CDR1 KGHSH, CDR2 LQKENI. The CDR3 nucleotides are TGTGCCAGCTCCCCCATCCAGTGGGGGCAAGGCTACACCTTC. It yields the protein CASSPIQWGQGYTF.

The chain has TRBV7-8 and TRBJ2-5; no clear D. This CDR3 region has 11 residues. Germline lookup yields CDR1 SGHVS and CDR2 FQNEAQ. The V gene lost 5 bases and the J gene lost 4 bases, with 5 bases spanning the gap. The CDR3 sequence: CASSPRETQYF. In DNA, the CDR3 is TGTGCCAGCAGCCCCAGAGAGACCCAGTACTTC.

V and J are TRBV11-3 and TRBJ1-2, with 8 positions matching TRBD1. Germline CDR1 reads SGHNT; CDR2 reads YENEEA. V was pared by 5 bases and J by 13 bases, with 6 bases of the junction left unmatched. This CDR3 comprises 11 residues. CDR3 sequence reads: CASSRDRGFTF. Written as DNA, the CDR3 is TGTGCCAGCAGCCGTGACAGGGGATTCACCTTC.

The CDR3 sequence is CASSYSLGANTEAFF. Here the CDR3 DNA reads TGTGCCAGCAGTTACTCGTTAGGGGCGAACACTGAAGCTTTCTTT. The rearrangement joins TRBV6-5 to TRBJ1-1; TRBD1 might be the D (5 bases). V was shortened by 0 bases and J by 1 base, with 9 bases between the two germline ends. The CDR3 has 15 amino acids. Germline V gives CDR1 MNHEY, CDR2 SVGAGI.

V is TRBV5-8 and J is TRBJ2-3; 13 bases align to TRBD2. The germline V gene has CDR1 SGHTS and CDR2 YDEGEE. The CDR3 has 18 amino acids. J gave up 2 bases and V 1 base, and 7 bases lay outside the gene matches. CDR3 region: CASSLTSGGETYTDTQYF. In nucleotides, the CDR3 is TGTGCCAGCAGCTTGACTAGCGGGGGGGAGACTTACACAGATACGCAGTATTTT.

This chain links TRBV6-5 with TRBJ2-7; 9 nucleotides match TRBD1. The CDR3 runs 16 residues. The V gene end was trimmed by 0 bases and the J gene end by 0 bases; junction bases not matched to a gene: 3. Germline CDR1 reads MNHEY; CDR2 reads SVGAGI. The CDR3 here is CASSYSRTGDSYEQYF. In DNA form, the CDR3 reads TGTGCCAGCAGTTACTCGAGGACAGGGGACTCCTACGAGCAGTACTTC.

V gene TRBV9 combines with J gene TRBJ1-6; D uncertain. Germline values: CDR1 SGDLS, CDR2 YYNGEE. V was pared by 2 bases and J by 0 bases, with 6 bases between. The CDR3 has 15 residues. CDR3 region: CASSVADSYNSPLHF. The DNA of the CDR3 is TGTGCCAGCAGCGTTGCGGACTCCTATAATTCACCCCTCCACTTT. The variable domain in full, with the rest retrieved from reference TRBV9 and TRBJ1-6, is DSGVTQTPKHLITATGQRVTLRCSPRSGDLSVYWYQQSLDQGLQFLIQYYNGEERAKGNILERFSAQQFPDLHSELNLSSLELGDSALYFCASSVADSYNSPLHFGNGTRLTVT.

In nucleotides, the CDR3 is TGTGCCAGCCGGGGGGATAGCGGCTCCTACGAGCAGTACTTC. It specifies CASRGDSGSYEQYF. V gene TRBV2 combines with J gene TRBJ2-7, with TRBD2 identical over 7 bases. The J segment lost 0 bases and the V segment lost 8 bases, leaving 7 bases of the junction unmatched. The germline gives CDR1 SNHLY, CDR2 FYNNEI. This CDR3 comprises 14 residues.

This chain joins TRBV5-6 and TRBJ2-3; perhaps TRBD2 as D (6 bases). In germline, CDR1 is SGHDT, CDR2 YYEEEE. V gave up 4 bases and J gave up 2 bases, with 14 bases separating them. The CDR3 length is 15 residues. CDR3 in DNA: TGTGCCAGCAGCAAGGCTAGCGCATTCACAGATACGCAGTATTTT. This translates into CASSKASAFTDTQYF.

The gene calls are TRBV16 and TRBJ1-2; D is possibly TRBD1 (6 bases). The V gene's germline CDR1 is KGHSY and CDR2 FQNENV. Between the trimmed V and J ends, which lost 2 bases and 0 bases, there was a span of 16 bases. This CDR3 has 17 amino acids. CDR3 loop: CASSQPRTAEANYGYTF. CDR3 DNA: TGTGCCAGCAGCCAACCTCGGACAGCCGAAGCTAACTATGGCTACACCTTC.

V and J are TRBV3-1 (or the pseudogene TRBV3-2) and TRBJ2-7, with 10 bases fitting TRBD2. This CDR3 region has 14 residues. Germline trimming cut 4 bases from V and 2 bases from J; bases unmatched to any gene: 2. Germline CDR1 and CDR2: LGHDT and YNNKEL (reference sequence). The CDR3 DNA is TGTGCCAGCAGCCCAAGCGGGAGGGCCTACGAGCAGTACTTC. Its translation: CASSPSGRAYEQYF.

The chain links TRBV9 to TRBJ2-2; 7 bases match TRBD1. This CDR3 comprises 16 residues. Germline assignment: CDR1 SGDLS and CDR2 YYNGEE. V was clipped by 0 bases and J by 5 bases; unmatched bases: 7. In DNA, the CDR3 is TGTGCCAGCAGCGTAGCCCCAGGGGGTGGGACCGGGGAGCTGTTTTTT. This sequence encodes CASSVAPGGGTGELFF.

The CDR3 nucleotides read TGTGCCAGCAGCCAAGAAAGGGAGTTGGGTGAGCAGTTCTTC. This translates into CASSQERELGEQFF. The chain carries TRBV4-2 and TRBJ2-1; D might be TRBD2 (5 bases). The CDR3 extends over 14 amino acids. Germline CDR1 LGHNA, CDR2 YNFKEQ. V was shortened by 0 bases and J by 9 bases, with 12 bases between the two germline ends.

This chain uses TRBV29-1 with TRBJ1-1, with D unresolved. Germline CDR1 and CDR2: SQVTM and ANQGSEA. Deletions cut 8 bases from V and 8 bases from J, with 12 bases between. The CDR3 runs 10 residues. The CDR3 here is CSIWRGEAFF. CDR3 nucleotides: TGCAGCATATGGAGAGGGGAAGCTTTCTTT.

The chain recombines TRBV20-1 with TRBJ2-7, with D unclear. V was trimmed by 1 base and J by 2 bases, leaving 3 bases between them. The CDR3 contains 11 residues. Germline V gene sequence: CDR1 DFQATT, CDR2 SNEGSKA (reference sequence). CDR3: CSARVTYEQYF. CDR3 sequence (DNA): TGCAGTGCTAGAGTAACCTACGAGCAGTACTTC.

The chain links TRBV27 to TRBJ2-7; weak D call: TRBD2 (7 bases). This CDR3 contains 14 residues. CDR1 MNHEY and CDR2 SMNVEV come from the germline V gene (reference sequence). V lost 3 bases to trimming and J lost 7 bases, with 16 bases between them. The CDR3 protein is CASSFKGGGGEQYF. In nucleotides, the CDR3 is TGTGCCAGCAGTTTCAAGGGGGGGGGCGGGGAGCAGTACTTC.

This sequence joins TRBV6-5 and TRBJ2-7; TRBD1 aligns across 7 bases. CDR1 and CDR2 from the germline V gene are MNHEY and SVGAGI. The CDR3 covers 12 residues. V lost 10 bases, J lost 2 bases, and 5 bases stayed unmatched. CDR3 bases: TGTGCCACCCGGGGACAGCCCTACGAGCAGTACTTC. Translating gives CATRGQPYEQYF.

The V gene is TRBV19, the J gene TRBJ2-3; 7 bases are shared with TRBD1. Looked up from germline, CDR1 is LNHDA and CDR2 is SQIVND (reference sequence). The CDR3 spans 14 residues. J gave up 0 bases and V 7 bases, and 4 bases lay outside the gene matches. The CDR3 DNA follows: TGTGCCAGTACCTCGGACAGGAGCACAGATACGCAGTATTTT. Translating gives CASTSDRSTDTQYF.

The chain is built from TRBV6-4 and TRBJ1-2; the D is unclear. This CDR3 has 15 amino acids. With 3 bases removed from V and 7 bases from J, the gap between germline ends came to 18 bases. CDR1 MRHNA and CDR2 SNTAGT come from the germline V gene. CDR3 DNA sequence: TGTGCCAGCAGTGAATTCGGAGAGTCATCTGTTGGCTACACCTTC. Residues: CASSEFGESSVGYTF.

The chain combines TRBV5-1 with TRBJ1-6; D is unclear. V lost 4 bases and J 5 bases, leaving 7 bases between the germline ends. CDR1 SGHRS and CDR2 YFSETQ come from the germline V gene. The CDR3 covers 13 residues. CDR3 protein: CASSAENNSPLHF. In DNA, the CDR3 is TGCGCCAGCAGCGCGGAGAATAATTCACCCCTCCACTTT.

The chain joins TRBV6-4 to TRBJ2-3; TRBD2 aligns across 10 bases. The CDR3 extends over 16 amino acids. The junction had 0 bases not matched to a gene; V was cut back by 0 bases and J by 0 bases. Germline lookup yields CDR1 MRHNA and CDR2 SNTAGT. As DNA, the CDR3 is TGTGCCAGCAGTGACTCGACTAGCGGGAGCACAGATACGCAGTATTTT. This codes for CASSDSTSGSTDTQYF.

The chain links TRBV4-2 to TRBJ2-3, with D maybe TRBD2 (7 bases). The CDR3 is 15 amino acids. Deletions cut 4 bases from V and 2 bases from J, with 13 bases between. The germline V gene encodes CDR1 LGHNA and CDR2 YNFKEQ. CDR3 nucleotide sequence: TGTGCCAGCAGCCCTAAGGGGGGGGACACAGATACGCAGTATTTT. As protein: CASSPKGGDTDTQYF.

The DNA of the CDR3 is TGCGCCAGCAGCTTGGGCGGGGCCACAGATACGCAGTATTTT. It encodes CASSLGGATDTQYF. This sequence joins TRBV5-1 and TRBJ2-3, with a possible D match to TRBD2 (6 bases). Trimming took 0 bases from V and 2 from J, leaving 7 bases between them. Germline V gene sequence: CDR1 SGHRS, CDR2 YFSETQ. CDR3 length: 14 amino acids.

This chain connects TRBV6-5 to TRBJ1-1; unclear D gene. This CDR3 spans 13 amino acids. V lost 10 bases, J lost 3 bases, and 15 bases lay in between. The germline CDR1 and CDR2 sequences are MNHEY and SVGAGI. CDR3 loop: CATTRSADTEAFF. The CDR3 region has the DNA TGTGCCACCACGCGATCGGCAGACACTGAAGCTTTCTTT.

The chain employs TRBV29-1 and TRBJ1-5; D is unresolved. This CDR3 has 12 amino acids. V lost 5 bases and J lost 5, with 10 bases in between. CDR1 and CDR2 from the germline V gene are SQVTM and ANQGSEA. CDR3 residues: CSVQQADQPQHF. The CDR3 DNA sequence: TGCAGCGTTCAGCAGGCGGATCAGCCCCAGCATTTT.